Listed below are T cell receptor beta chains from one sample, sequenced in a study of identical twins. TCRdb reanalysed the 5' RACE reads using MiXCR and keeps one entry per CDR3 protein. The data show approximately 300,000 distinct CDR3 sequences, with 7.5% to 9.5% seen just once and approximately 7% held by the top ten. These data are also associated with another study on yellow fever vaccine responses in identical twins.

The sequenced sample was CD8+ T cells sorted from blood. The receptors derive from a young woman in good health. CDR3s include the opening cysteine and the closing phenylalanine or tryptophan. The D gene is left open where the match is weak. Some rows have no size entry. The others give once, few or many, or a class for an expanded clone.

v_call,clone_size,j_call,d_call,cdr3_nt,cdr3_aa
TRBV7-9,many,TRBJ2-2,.,TGTGCCAGCAAACTATTGCTTCCCGGGGAGCTGTTTTTT,CASKLLLPGELFF
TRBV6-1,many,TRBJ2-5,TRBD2,TGTGCCAGCACCGGACTGACTAGCGGCTCGACCCAGTACTTC,CASTGLTSGSTQYF
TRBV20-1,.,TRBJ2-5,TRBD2,TGCAGTGCAGAAGAACTAGCGGACCAAGAGACCCAGTACTTC,CSAEELADQETQYF
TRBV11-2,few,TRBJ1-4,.,TGTGCCAGCAGCTTGTCTCTGTTGGGGGAAAAACTGTTTTTT,CASSLSLLGEKLFF
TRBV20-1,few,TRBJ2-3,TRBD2,TGCAGTGCTAGAGATTCGGTAGCGGGGGATACAGATACGCAGTATTTT,CSARDSVAGDTDTQYF
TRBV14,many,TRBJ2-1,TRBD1,TGTGCCAGCAGTCCCTCTGGGACAGGGATAAGCTCCTACAATGAGCAGTTCTTC,CASSPSGTGISSYNEQFF
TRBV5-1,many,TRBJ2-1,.,TGTGCCAGCAGCTTAGGCGGGGTCAATGAGCAGTTCTTC,CASSLGGVNEQFF
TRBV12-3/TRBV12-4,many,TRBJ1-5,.,TGTGCCAGCAGTTTAGAAGGCGGGCCCCAGCATTTT,CASSLEGGPQHF
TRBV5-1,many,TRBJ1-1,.,TGCGCCAGCAGCGACTTACAGGGTATCACTGAAGCTTTCTTT,CASSDLQGITEAFF
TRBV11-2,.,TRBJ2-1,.,TGTGCCAGCAGCCCAGACTACCTGATCTCCTACAATGAGCAGTTCTTC,CASSPDYLISYNEQFF
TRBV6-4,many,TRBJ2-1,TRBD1,TGTGCCAGCAGCGCCGACAGGGATTACAATGAGCAGTTCTTC,CASSADRDYNEQFF
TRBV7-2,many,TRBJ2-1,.,TGTGCCAGCAGCTTGGGGGGGGGCGGGGATGAGCAGTTCTTC,CASSLGGGGDEQFF
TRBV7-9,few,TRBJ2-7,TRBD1,TGTGCCAGCAGCTCCGGGACAGGGGGGTCCGAGCAGTACTTC,CASSSGTGGSEQYF
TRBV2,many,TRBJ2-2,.,TGTGCCAGCAGATCTGGCCAGACGGACACCGGGGAGCTGTTTTTT,CASRSGQTDTGELFF
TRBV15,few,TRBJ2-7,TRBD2,TGTGCCACCAGCAGCGGGACTAGCGGCGACTCCTACGAGCAGTACTTC,CATSSGTSGDSYEQYF
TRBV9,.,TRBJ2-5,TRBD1,TGTGCCAGCAGCGCCAAAGGGACAGTCCAAGAGACCCAGTACTTC,CASSAKGTVQETQYF
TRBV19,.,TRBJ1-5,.,TGTGCCAGTAGTATAGGGACAAGGTACGGCAATCAGCCCCAGCATTTT,CASSIGTRYGNQPQHF
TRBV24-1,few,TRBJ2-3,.,TGTGCCACCAGTGATTTGTCGGGGTGGACGGAGAGCACAGATACGCAGTATTTT,CATSDLSGWTESTDTQYF
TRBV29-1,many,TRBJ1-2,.,TGCAGCGTTGAAGGGTTAGGGGCTGGCTACACCTTC,CSVEGLGAGYTF
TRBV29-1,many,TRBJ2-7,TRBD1,TGCAGCGTTGAAGGGGTGGGGGACAGGGCCTACGAGCAGTACTTC,CSVEGVGDRAYEQYF
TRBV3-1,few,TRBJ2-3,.,TGTGCCAGCAGCCAACGGGACGTGGTTGGAGATACGCAGTATTTT,CASSQRDVVGDTQYF
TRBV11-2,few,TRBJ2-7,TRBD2,TGTGCCAGCAGCTTCCAAGCGGGGGCCTACGAGCAGTACTTC,CASSFQAGAYEQYF
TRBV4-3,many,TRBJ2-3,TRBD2,TGCGCCAGCAGCCAAGAGCCCCGGGAGGGCCCAGATACGCAGTATTTT,CASSQEPREGPDTQYF
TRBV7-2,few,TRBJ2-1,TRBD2,TGTGCCAGCAGCCCCGTCGGGGGGGGTCGCAGGAATGAGCAGTTCTTC,CASSPVGGGRRNEQFF